The rows below give T cell receptor beta chains drawn from one sample of a study of blood T cells in healthy people across ages. TCRdb re-called the 5' RACE reads through MiXCR, storing one row per CDR3 protein. Of approximately 770,000 distinct CDR3 sequences in the sample, about three fifths were seen once. Sample: blood. The receptors were sampled from a man aged 25-40 years in good health. The CDR3 runs from the conserved cysteine through the conserved F or W. The order of the fields is J gene, clone size, D gene, V gene, CDR3 DNA, CDR3 protein. D genes are given only for firm matches. Some rows mark clone size as missing; the rest say once, few, many or name a class of expanded clone.

j_call: TRBJ2-7
clone_size: NA
d_call: NA
v_call: TRBV7-6
cdr3_nt: TGTGCCAGCGACCCTAACGAGCAGTACTTC
cdr3_aa: CASDPNEQYF

j_call: TRBJ1-5
clone_size: NA
d_call: NA
v_call: TRBV7-9
cdr3_nt: TGTGCCAGCAGCTCGTCAGAAAGCAGTCAGCCCCAGCATTTT
cdr3_aa: CASSSSESSQPQHF

j_call: TRBJ1-5
clone_size: NA
d_call: NA
v_call: TRBV28
cdr3_nt: TGTGCCAGCGACATCGAGACAGAACCATATAGCAATCAGCCCCAGCATTTT
cdr3_aa: CASDIETEPYSNQPQHF

j_call: TRBJ2-1
clone_size: few
d_call: NA
v_call: TRBV10-3
cdr3_nt: TGTGCCATCAGGGAGTTAGGTGAGCAGTTCTTC
cdr3_aa: CAIRELGEQFF

j_call: TRBJ2-1
clone_size: NA
d_call: NA
v_call: TRBV20-1
cdr3_nt: TGCAGTGCTCCCCAGTGGGGGGAGACCCAGTTCTTC
cdr3_aa: CSAPQWGETQFF

j_call: TRBJ1-2
clone_size: NA
d_call: NA
v_call: TRBV3-1
cdr3_nt: TGTGCCAGCGAATCCAGGGAAACTCCCTATCGCTACACCTTC
cdr3_aa: CASESRETPYRYTF

j_call: TRBJ1-5
clone_size: few
d_call: NA
v_call: TRBV28
cdr3_nt: TGTGCCAGCAGTTCCCCGGAACGATGGAATCAGCCCCAGCATTTT
cdr3_aa: CASSSPERWNQPQHF

j_call: TRBJ1-1
clone_size: NA
d_call: NA
v_call: TRBV13
cdr3_nt: TGTGCCAGCAGCTTAGGGAAACCCAACACTGAAGCTTTCTTT
cdr3_aa: CASSLGKPNTEAFF

j_call: TRBJ1-6
clone_size: NA
d_call: TRBD1
v_call: TRBV11-2
cdr3_nt: TGTGCCAGCACCCCGATGGCGGCAGGGGGCCGGGAACCCCTCCACTTT
cdr3_aa: CASTPMAAGGREPLHF

j_call: TRBJ2-1
clone_size: NA
d_call: NA
v_call: TRBV3-1
cdr3_nt: TGTGCCAGCAGCCAACCCTATAGCGCGGGTGGAGAGACCCAGTTCTTC
cdr3_aa: CASSQPYSAGGETQFF

j_call: TRBJ1-2
clone_size: NA
d_call: NA
v_call: TRBV7-9
cdr3_nt: TGTGCCAGCAGCTTTTTCTTCTCCAGGACATATGGCTACACCTTC
cdr3_aa: CASSFFFSRTYGYTF

j_call: TRBJ2-3
clone_size: NA
d_call: NA
v_call: TRBV5-4
cdr3_nt: TGTGCCAGCAGCTTGACCACCGTACGGGGAGATACGCAGTATTTT
cdr3_aa: CASSLTTVRGDTQYF

j_call: TRBJ1-1
clone_size: NA
d_call: NA
v_call: TRBV29-1
cdr3_nt: TGCAGCGTTTTCGGGAGTTCAGCTTTCTTT
cdr3_aa: CSVFGSSAFF

j_call: TRBJ2-1
clone_size: NA
d_call: TRBD1
v_call: TRBV29-1
cdr3_nt: TGCAGCGTTGAACGTGGACAGGGCAATGAGCAGTTCTTC
cdr3_aa: CSVERGQGNEQFF

j_call: TRBJ1-1
clone_size: once
d_call: NA
v_call: TRBV20-1
cdr3_nt: TGCAGTGCTAGAGAGGCCAGGGGTGGGACTGAAGCTTTCTTT
cdr3_aa: CSAREARGGTEAFF

j_call: TRBJ2-3
clone_size: NA
d_call: TRBD2
v_call: TRBV28
cdr3_nt: TGTGCCAGCAGTCCAGGGACTAGCGGGAACACAGATACGCAGTATTTT
cdr3_aa: CASSPGTSGNTDTQYF

j_call: TRBJ2-3
clone_size: NA
d_call: NA
v_call: TRBV29-1
cdr3_nt: TGCAGCATTGCGGGACCGGGAGATACGCAGTATTTT
cdr3_aa: CSIAGPGDTQYF

j_call: TRBJ1-6
clone_size: NA
d_call: NA
v_call: TRBV28
cdr3_nt: TGTGCCAGCACCCGCGTGGTCTCCTATAATTCACCCCTCCACTTT
cdr3_aa: CASTRVVSYNSPLHF

j_call: TRBJ2-7
clone_size: NA
d_call: NA
v_call: TRBV3-1
cdr3_nt: TGTGCCAGCAGCCAAGATTCACAGGCGTACGAGCAGTACTTC
cdr3_aa: CASSQDSQAYEQYF

j_call: TRBJ1-1
clone_size: NA
d_call: NA
v_call: TRBV20-1
cdr3_nt: TGCAGTGCCCGACGGAGGACAGCGATGCTCGCTGAAGCTTTCTTT
cdr3_aa: CSARRRTAMLAEAFF

j_call: TRBJ1-5
clone_size: NA
d_call: NA
v_call: TRBV6-6
cdr3_nt: TGTGCCAGCAGGCTGAGGGGAATGGGGAATCAGCCCCAGCATTTT
cdr3_aa: CASRLRGMGNQPQHF

j_call: TRBJ2-3
clone_size: many
d_call: TRBD2
v_call: TRBV7-6
cdr3_nt: TGTGCCAGCAGCTCGGGACTAGCGGGAGAGGGCACAGATACGCAGTATTTT
cdr3_aa: CASSSGLAGEGTDTQYF

j_call: TRBJ2-2
clone_size: NA
d_call: NA
v_call: TRBV21-1
cdr3_nt: TGTGCCAGCAGCAAAGCGGAGCAGGATACGAACACCGGGGAGCTGTTTTTT
cdr3_aa: CASSKAEQDTNTGELFF

j_call: TRBJ2-3
clone_size: NA
d_call: TRBD2
v_call: TRBV6-5
cdr3_nt: TGTGCCAGCATGCTAGCGGTGAACACTCCCACAGATACGCAGTATTTT
cdr3_aa: CASMLAVNTPTDTQYF

j_call: TRBJ2-3
clone_size: NA
d_call: TRBD2
v_call: TRBV20-1
cdr3_nt: TGCAGTGCTAGTCCCGCTAGTGTGACGGGAGGGCGTTCTACGCAGTATTTT
cdr3_aa: CSASPASVTGGRSTQYF

j_call: TRBJ2-1
clone_size: NA
d_call: NA
v_call: TRBV3-1
cdr3_nt: TGTGCCAGCAGCCCACTCACAGGCGGCAATGAGCAGTTCTTC
cdr3_aa: CASSPLTGGNEQFF

j_call: TRBJ2-1
clone_size: NA
d_call: NA
v_call: TRBV11-2
cdr3_nt: TGTGCCAGCAGCTTAGTGGGGGTGGGAGCCACGACGGGGGAGCAGTTCTTC
cdr3_aa: CASSLVGVGATTGEQFF

j_call: TRBJ1-1
clone_size: NA
d_call: NA
v_call: TRBV7-2
cdr3_nt: TGTGCCAGCAACCTACAGGGTGTAAGGACTGAAGCTTTCTTT
cdr3_aa: CASNLQGVRTEAFF

j_call: TRBJ1-2
clone_size: NA
d_call: NA
v_call: TRBV4-2
cdr3_nt: TGTGCCAGCAGCCAAGAACAGGGAGATGGCTACACCTTC
cdr3_aa: CASSQEQGDGYTF

j_call: TRBJ2-7
clone_size: NA
d_call: NA
v_call: TRBV25-1
cdr3_nt: TGTGCCAGCACAAAAGCCCATGGGGAGCAGTACTTC
cdr3_aa: CASTKAHGEQYF

j_call: TRBJ1-1
clone_size: NA
d_call: TRBD1
v_call: TRBV10-3
cdr3_nt: TGTGCCGCCCGCCTTCGGGACAGGGATGCTGAAGCTTTCTTT
cdr3_aa: CAARLRDRDAEAFF

j_call: TRBJ2-7
clone_size: NA
d_call: NA
v_call: TRBV7-2
cdr3_nt: TGTGCCAGCAGCCCCCGACCCAGGGATAGCCTAGTTTATATTACGTACGAGCAGTACTTC
cdr3_aa: CASSPRPRDSLVYITYEQYF

j_call: TRBJ2-1
clone_size: NA
d_call: NA
v_call: TRBV20-1
cdr3_nt: TGCAGTGCTACGAGGACTAGGGGGGAGCAGTTCTTC
cdr3_aa: CSATRTRGEQFF

j_call: TRBJ2-1
clone_size: NA
d_call: TRBD2
v_call: TRBV4-2
cdr3_nt: TGTGCCAGCAGCCAAGAGGTCGCTCGGGCTAGCGGGACCCTATCCTACAATGAGCAGTTCTTC
cdr3_aa: CASSQEVARASGTLSYNEQFF

j_call: TRBJ2-1
clone_size: few
d_call: NA
v_call: TRBV7-2
cdr3_nt: TGTGCCAGCAGCCGGAAAGGGGGAGATGAGCAGTTCTTC
cdr3_aa: CASSRKGGDEQFF

j_call: TRBJ2-4
clone_size: NA
d_call: NA
v_call: TRBV20-1
cdr3_nt: TGCAGTCCAGACCCCCAGGGACACATTCAGTACTTC
cdr3_aa: CSPDPQGHIQYF

j_call: TRBJ2-7
clone_size: few
d_call: NA
v_call: TRBV4-2
cdr3_nt: TGTGCCAGCAGCCCCCAGGTTGGTAGCGGAGCCGGCTACGAGCAGTACTTC
cdr3_aa: CASSPQVGSGAGYEQYF

j_call: TRBJ1-6
clone_size: once
d_call: NA
v_call: TRBV6-6
cdr3_nt: TGTGCCAGCAGTTGGGAGGGTGGTTCACCCCTCCACTTT
cdr3_aa: CASSWEGGSPLHF

j_call: TRBJ2-4
clone_size: few
d_call: TRBD2
v_call: TRBV7-9
cdr3_nt: TGTGCCAGCAGCGCGGGACTAGCGGCCAAAAACATTCAGTACTTC
cdr3_aa: CASSAGLAAKNIQYF

j_call: TRBJ1-4
clone_size: NA
d_call: NA
v_call: TRBV6-5
cdr3_nt: TGTGCCAGCAGTTACTCAGCAACTAATGAAAAACTGTTTTTT
cdr3_aa: CASSYSATNEKLFF

j_call: TRBJ2-5
clone_size: NA
d_call: NA
v_call: TRBV4-3
cdr3_nt: TGCGCCAGCAGCCAAGAGCTGGGACTGCAAGAGACCCAGTACTTC
cdr3_aa: CASSQELGLQETQYF

j_call: TRBJ2-3
clone_size: NA
d_call: NA
v_call: TRBV29-1
cdr3_nt: TGCAGCGTTGAAATGGGGGCCGTCACAGATACGCAGTATTTT
cdr3_aa: CSVEMGAVTDTQYF

j_call: TRBJ2-4
clone_size: NA
d_call: TRBD1
v_call: TRBV7-2
cdr3_nt: TGTGCCAGCAGCCCCCGACAGGGTGGCAAAAACATTCAGTACTTC
cdr3_aa: CASSPRQGGKNIQYF

j_call: TRBJ2-5
clone_size: once
d_call: NA
v_call: TRBV20-1
cdr3_nt: TGCAGTGCCCCGGACAATATAAAAGAGACCCAGTACTTC
cdr3_aa: CSAPDNIKETQYF

j_call: TRBJ1-1
clone_size: once
d_call: TRBD1
v_call: TRBV30
cdr3_nt: TGTGCCTGGACAGGGGGAATGAACACTGAAGCTTTCTTT
cdr3_aa: CAWTGGMNTEAFF

j_call: TRBJ1-5
clone_size: NA
d_call: NA
v_call: TRBV28
cdr3_nt: TGTGCCAGCAGCCCTTTCATGCAAAGCAATCAGCCCCAGCATTTT
cdr3_aa: CASSPFMQSNQPQHF

j_call: TRBJ2-5
clone_size: few
d_call: TRBD1
v_call: TRBV4-3
cdr3_nt: TGCGCCAGCAGCCAAAGGAGACAGGGGGTTGGGGAGCAGTACTTC
cdr3_aa: CASSQRRQGVGEQYF